This entry lists 26 T cell receptor beta chains sequenced from one sample in a study of Graves' ophthalmopathy and Graves' hyperthyroidism. Amplification from RNA transcripts yielded the TCR beta CDR3 regions. HTBI primers were employed in first-round RT-PCR, then a second-round multiplex PCR followed. TCRdb analysed the multiplex PCR reads with MiXCR anew, one entry per CDR3 protein. The sample yields 15,000 to 20,000 distinct CDR3 sequences, 45% to 55% seen once. Sequencing was performed on peripheral blood. The origin of the receptors is a middle-aged woman with stable Graves' hyperthyroidism.

This clonotype was counted once. The chain employs TRBV14 and TRBJ1-1; no definite D call. Trimming left V 6 bases short and J 1 base short, with 9 bases between. This CDR3 contains 13 residues. The germline CDR1 and CDR2 sequences are SGHDN and FVKESK. The CDR3 is CASSLGQNTEAFF. Here the CDR3 DNA reads TGTGCCAGCAGTTTAGGGCAGAACACTGAAGCTTTCTTT. The full variable domain, completed using reference TRBV14 and TRBJ1-1, is EAGVTQFPSHSVIEKGQTVTLRCDPISGHDNLYWYRRVMGKEIKFLLHFVKESKQDESGMPNNRFLAERTGGTYSTLKVQPAELEDSGVYFCASSLGQNTEAFFGQGTRLTVV.

At least ten counts were recorded for this clonotype. CDR3 bases: TGTGCCAGCAGTGCGGGGGCATACAATGAGCAGTTCTTC. It translates to CASSAGAYNEQFF. The rearrangement links TRBV11-3 to TRBJ2-1, with D tentatively TRBD2 (7 bases). Trimming took off 6 bases at V and 4 bases at J, with 10 bases between the two ends. From germline, CDR1 is SGHNT and CDR2 YENEEA. The CDR3 runs 13 residues.

This clonotype occurred a few times. J is TRBJ2-1 and V is TRBV4-1, with D tentatively TRBD2 (6 bases). CDR3 size: 15 residues. Germline V gene lookup returns CDR1 MGHRA and CDR2 YSYEKL. V was cut by 1 base and J by 5 bases, with 12 bases left in between. The CDR3 nucleotides are TGCGCCAGCAGCCAAGGTGGGGGGAACCACAATGAGCAGTTCTTC. Protein product: CASSQGGGNHNEQFF.

About this clonotype: A read error may be the cause here, since a much bigger clone is one base away. The chain joins TRBV5-1 to TRBJ2-2; D not certain. V was clipped by 0 bases and J by 5 bases, with 5 bases between them. Per germline, CDR1 SGHRS and CDR2 YFSETQ. This CDR3 region has 13 residues. The CDR3 sequence: CASSLGSTGELFF. The CDR3, as DNA: TGCGCCAGCAGCTTGGGGTCGACCGGGGAGCTGTTTTTT.

The rearrangement links TRBV14 to TRBJ2-7; 7 bases line up with TRBD1. Germline lookup yields CDR1 SGHDN and CDR2 FVKESK. V lost 3 bases, J lost 2 bases, and 7 bases stayed unmatched. This CDR3 is built from 15 residues. CDR3 sequence reads: CASSHQGERPYEQYF. The CDR3, as DNA: TGTGCCAGCAGCCATCAGGGGGAGCGCCCCTACGAGCAGTACTTC.

This clonotype rates as medium-sized. The CDR3 coding sequence is TGTGCCAGCAGCCAATATACAGGCACTGAAGCTTTCTTT. Protein product: CASSQYTGTEAFF. The chain is built from TRBV7-2 and TRBJ1-1, with D possibly being TRBD1 (5 bases). Germline V gene data show CDR1 as SGHTA and CDR2 as FQGNSA. The CDR3 extends over 13 amino acids. The V gene lost 5 bases and the J gene lost 4 bases, with 11 bases spanning the gap.

Note on this clonotype: A single base separates this from a much larger clone, so it may be a read error. V is TRBV5-3 and J is TRBJ1-5; 10 positions agree with TRBD1. TRBV5-3 is known as an ORF, though its function is uncertain. The length of the CDR3 is 15 residues. V shed 10 bases and J 7 bases; nucleotides not matched to a gene: 14. The CDR3 loop is CAGSPGTGDLQPQHF. CDR3 in DNA: TGTGCCGGCAGCCCTGGGACAGGGGATCTCCAGCCCCAGCATTTT.

This clonotype showed up many times. The rearrangement links TRBV11-1 to TRBJ2-7; 8 bases line up with TRBD2. Germline loops: CDR1 SGHAT, CDR2 FQDESV (reference sequence). The CDR3 contains 14 residues. The ends lost 3 bases at V and 4 bases at J; junction bases unmatched: 5. The CDR3: CASSFRGGTYEQYF. The CDR3 coding sequence is TGTGCCAGCAGCTTCCGCGGGGGGACGTACGAGCAGTACTTC.

On this clonotype: One base away lies a much larger clone, so this may be a sequencing read error. J is TRBJ2-5 and V is TRBV11-2, with 7 nucleotides matching TRBD2. Germline CDR1 SGHAT, CDR2 FQNNGV. CDR3 length: 14 amino acids. The CDR3 DNA is TGTGCCAGCAGCTTATTCAGTCGGGGGGAGACCCAGTGCTTC. Its protein product is CASSLFSRGETQCF.

This clonotype was observed many times. The genes are TRBV14 and TRBJ1-2, with D possibly being TRBD1 (6 bases). The CDR3 runs 13 residues. Trimming took 7 bases from V and 8 from J, leaving 17 bases between them. CDR1 is SGHDN and CDR2 is FVKESK in the germline V gene. CDR3 amino acids: CASTLGGAQGYTF. In DNA form, the CDR3 reads TGTGCCAGCACTCTGGGGGGGGCACAGGGCTACACCTTC. Full variable domain (remainder filled in from reference TRBV14 and TRBJ1-2): EAGVTQFPSHSVIEKGQTVTLRCDPISGHDNLYWYRRVMGKEIKFLLHFVKESKQDESGMPNNRFLAERTGGTYSTLKVQPAELEDSGVYFCASTLGGAQGYTFGSGTRLTVV.

This chain connects TRBV30 to TRBJ2-7; D could derive from TRBD1 or TRBD2 (5 bases each). CDR1 is GTSNPN, CDR2 SVGIG, per germline (reference sequence). The germline V and J ends were trimmed by 5 bases and 3 bases, with 14 bases remaining between them. The CDR3 consists of 13 residues. The CDR3 loop reads CAWSRGVNYEQYF. DNA of the CDR3: TGTGCCTGGTCGAGGGGCGTAAACTACGAGCAGTACTTC.

On this clonotype itself: A much larger clone is a single base away; this may be a read error. The conserved phenylalanine or tryptophan normally closing the CDR3 is absent here, so this likely arose from a read error. The V and J genes are TRBV4-3 and TRBJ1-1; no firm D call. The V end was cut by 4 bases, the J end by 4 bases, with 10 bases between. Germline V lookup: CDR1 LGHNA, CDR2 YSLEER. The CDR3 runs to 13 residues. The CDR3 protein is CASSRGRPTEAFS. The CDR3 bases are TGCGCCAGCAGCCGAGGGCGGCCCACTGAAGCTTTCTCT.

Regarding this clonotype: The CDR3 ends on some other residue instead of the conserved phenylalanine or tryptophan, so this is likely a read error. The V gene is TRBV6-2 or TRBV6-3, the J gene TRBJ2-7; D remains ambiguous. The germline gives CDR1 MNHEY, CDR2 SVGEGT. The CDR3 has 13 amino acids. CDR3 region: CVSSIGRHDKQYS. The CDR3 DNA is TGTGTCAGTAGTATTGGCCGGCACGACAAGCAGTACTCC.

The chain carries TRBV10-2 and TRBJ2-3; the D is unclear. The V end lost 11 bases, the J end lost 4 bases, and 10 bases lay between the germline ends. The CDR3 runs 11 residues. Looked up from germline, CDR1 is WSHSY and CDR2 is SAAADI. The CDR3 loop reads CAREWADTQYF. The CDR3 DNA sequence: TGCGCCCGAGAGTGGGCAGATACGCAGTATTTT.

The rearrangement links TRBV20-1 to TRBJ1-5; no reliable D call. Germline V gene sequence: CDR1 DFQATT, CDR2 SNEGSKA (reference sequence). CDR3 size: 13 residues. V was trimmed by 6 bases and J by 7 bases, leaving 16 bases between them. The CDR3 region has the DNA TGCAGTGCACCGACCTCCTCGGAACAGCCCCAGCATTTT. This codes for CSAPTSSEQPQHF.

V and J are TRBV7-9 and TRBJ1-6; D not certain. CDR3 size: 11 residues. The germline V and J ends were trimmed by 0 bases and 10 bases, with 1 base remaining between them. Germline V gene lookup returns CDR1 SEHNR and CDR2 FQNEAQ (reference sequence). The CDR3 nucleotides read TGTGCCAGCAGCTTAGCGTCACCCCTCCACTTT. This sequence encodes CASSLASPLHF.

This clonotype was observed at least ten times. The chain recombines TRBV5-1 with TRBJ2-3; the match to TRBD2 covers 10 bases. The V segment lost 2 bases and the J segment 6 bases; nucleotides outside the gene matches: 6. The CDR3 runs 15 residues. CDR1 SGHRS and CDR2 YFSETQ come from the germline V gene. In DNA, the CDR3 is TGCGCCAGCAGCTTCGGACTAGCGGCGCGGGATACGCAGTATTTT. Its translation is CASSFGLAARDTQYF.

This clonotype showed up just once. CDR3 residues: CATSDLQTATYNEQFF. CDR3 bases: TGTGCCACCAGTGATTTGCAGACTGCTACCTACAATGAGCAGTTCTTC. The chain employs TRBV24-1 and TRBJ2-1; D is unclear. This CDR3 spans 16 amino acids. Trimming shortened V by 0 bases and J by 2 bases, and 10 bases separated the two germline ends. Germline CDR1 reads KGHDR; CDR2 reads SFDVKD.

This clonotype occurred many times. The chain employs TRBV7-3 and TRBJ2-5; 7 nucleotides match TRBD2. The length of the CDR3 is 14 residues. Germline V gene sequence: CDR1 SGHTA, CDR2 FQGTGA. V dropped 4 bases and J dropped 4; count of bases not matched to a gene: 6. This CDR3 is CASSWGLSLETQYF. As DNA, the CDR3 is TGTGCCAGCAGCTGGGGACTATCTTTAGAGACCCAGTACTTC.

As concerns this clonotype: A much larger clone lies a single base off, so this may be a read error. The rearrangement uses TRBV20-1 and TRBJ2-2; 15 positions match TRBD2. The length of the CDR3 is 15 residues. Germline V gene lookup returns CDR1 DFQATT and CDR2 SNEGSKA (reference sequence). The CDR3 sequence is CSARTSGGAIGELLF. In DNA, the CDR3 is TGCAGTGCAAGGACTAGCGGGGGGGCTATCGGGGAGCTGCTTTTT.

Of note for this clonotype: At one end, the junction sequence differs from germline, possibly due to a read error. The chain couples TRBV7-3 to TRBJ2-6, with a weak D call TRBD1 (5 bases). This CDR3 has 15 amino acids. Germline V gene data show CDR1 as SGHTA and CDR2 as FQGTGA. The CDR3 sequence is CASSVTYSGANVLTF. The CDR3 bases are TGTGCCAGCAGCGTGACTTACTCTGGGGCTAACGTCCTGACTTTC.

The gene calls are TRBV29-1 and TRBJ1-3, with a tentative D call TRBD1 (5 bases). CDR3 length equals 13 residues. The V gene lost 7 bases and the J gene lost 2 bases, with 12 bases spanning the gap. Germline CDR1 SQVTM, CDR2 ANQGSEA. The CDR3 nucleotides read TGCAGCGCAGCCCGGGGGACTGGAAACACCATATATTTT. This sequence encodes CSAARGTGNTIYF.

In this sample, this clonotype is medium-sized (0.01 to 0.1%). The rearrangement links TRBV10-3 to TRBJ1-1, with 9 bases fitting TRBD1. The CDR3 contains 13 residues. V shed 6 bases and J 5 bases; nucleotides not matched to a gene: 4. Germline V gene sequence: CDR1 ENHRY, CDR2 SYGVKD. CDR3 bases: TGTGCCATCAGGGACGGACAGGGGACTGAAGCTTTCTTT. Protein: CAIRDGQGTEAFF.

In this sample, this clonotype turned up a few times. This chain uses TRBV27 with TRBJ2-1; maybe TRBD2 (6 bases). The length of the CDR3 is 13 residues. CDR1 and CDR2 (germline): MNHEY, SMNVEV (reference sequence). The V gene lost 6 bases and the J gene lost 6 bases, with 12 bases spanning the gap. In DNA form, the CDR3 reads TGTGCCAGCAGATTTAACGGGGGCAATGAGCAGTTCTTC. Translating it yields CASRFNGGNEQFF.

The rearrangement joins TRBV6-5 to TRBJ1-1, with D perhaps matching TRBD1 (6 bases). The CDR3 runs to 14 residues. V gave up 6 bases and J gave up 2 bases, with 13 bases separating them. In germline, CDR1 is MNHEY, CDR2 SVGAGI. CDR3 in amino acids: CASSQQGYNTEAFF. The DNA of the CDR3 is TGTGCCAGCAGCCAACAGGGATATAACACTGAAGCTTTCTTT.

This clonotype was seen at least ten times. The rearrangement links TRBV5-4 to TRBJ2-7; 7 nucleotides line up with TRBD1. Looked up from germline, CDR1 is SGHNT and CDR2 is YYREEE (reference sequence). CDR3 length equals 12 residues. The ends lost 3 bases at V and 7 bases at J; junction bases unmatched: 4. The DNA of the CDR3 is TGTGCCAGCAGCTCTATACAGGGGGAGCAGTACTTC. Amino acid sequence: CASSSIQGEQYF. Full variable domain (remainder filled in from reference TRBV5-4 and TRBJ2-7): ETGVTQSPTHLIKTRGQQVTLRCSSQSGHNTVSWYQQALGQGPQFIFQYYREEENGRGNFPPRFSGLQFPNYSSELNVNALELDDSALYLCASSSIQGEQYFGPGTRLTVT.